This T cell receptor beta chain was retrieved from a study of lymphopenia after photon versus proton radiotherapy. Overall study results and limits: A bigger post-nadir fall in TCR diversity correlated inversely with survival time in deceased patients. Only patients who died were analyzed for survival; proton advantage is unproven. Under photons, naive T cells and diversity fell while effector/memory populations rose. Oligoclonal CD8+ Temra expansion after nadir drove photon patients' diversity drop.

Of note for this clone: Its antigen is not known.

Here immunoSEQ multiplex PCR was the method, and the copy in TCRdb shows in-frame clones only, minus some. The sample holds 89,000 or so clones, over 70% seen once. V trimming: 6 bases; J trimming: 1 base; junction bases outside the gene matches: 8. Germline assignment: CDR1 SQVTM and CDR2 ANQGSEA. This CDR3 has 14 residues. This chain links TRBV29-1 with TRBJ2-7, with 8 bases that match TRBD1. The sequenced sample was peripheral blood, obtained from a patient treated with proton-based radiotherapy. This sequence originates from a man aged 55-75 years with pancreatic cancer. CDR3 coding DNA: TGCAGCGTGAAAGGACAGGGAAGTTCCTACGAGCAGTACTTC. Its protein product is CSVKGQGSSYEQYF.